This paragraph covers one T cell receptor (beta chain) sequence. Its antigen is unknown. V lost 0 bases to trimming and J lost 3 bases, with 12 bases between them. The germline V gene encodes CDR1 MNHEY and CDR2 SVGEGT. CDR3 length: 15 residues. This specimen belongs to a study of Ad26.COV2.S vaccination and SARS-CoV-2 variants. Study-level results: Measurements of TCR breadth and depth may have given underestimates of the total T cell responses.

Only in-frame clones appear in the TCRdb table, and some are missing; sequencing was by immunoSEQ multiplex PCR. This sample yields some 500,000 clones, of which 80% to 90% are seen a single time; about 2.4% belongs to the top ten. Documented treatment: some 20 received Ad26.COV2.S at low or high dose, single or two shots; 5 received placebo; per-sample allocation not given. Each sample was drawn 63 days after the first injection (of vaccine or placebo). In Boston, an adult donor aged 18-55 years took part. The source material was peripheral blood, sampled in a trial of Ad26.COV2.S vaccine versus placebo. The clonotype comes from a person between 18 and 60 years old who received the Ad26.COV2.S COVID-19 vaccine or a placebo. The rearrangement uses TRBV6-2 or TRBV6-3 and TRBJ2-7; D gene uncertain. The CDR3 loop is CASSYSLRDHYEQYV. The CDR3 region has the DNA TGTGCCAGCAGTTACTCGTTAAGAGACCACTACGAGCAGTACGTC.